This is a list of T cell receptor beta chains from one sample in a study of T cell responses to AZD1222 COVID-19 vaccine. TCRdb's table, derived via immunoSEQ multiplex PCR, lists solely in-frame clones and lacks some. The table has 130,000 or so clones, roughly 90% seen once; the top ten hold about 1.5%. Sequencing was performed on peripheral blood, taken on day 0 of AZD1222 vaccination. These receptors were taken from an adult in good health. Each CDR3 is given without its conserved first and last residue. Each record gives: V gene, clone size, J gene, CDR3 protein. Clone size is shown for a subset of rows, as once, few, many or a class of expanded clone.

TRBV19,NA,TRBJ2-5,ASSIRTGEGWRGVYLETQY
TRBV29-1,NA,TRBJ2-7,SVVASRGFNEQY
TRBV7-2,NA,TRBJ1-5,ASSSPLQPQH
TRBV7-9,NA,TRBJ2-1,ASSLEGLANEQF
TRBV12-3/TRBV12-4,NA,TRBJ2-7,ASSLSGTYEQY
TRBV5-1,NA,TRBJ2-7,ASSLWTELYEQY
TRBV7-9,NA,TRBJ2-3,ASSLGTPTVGY
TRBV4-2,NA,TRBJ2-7,ASSQERSAKTYEQY
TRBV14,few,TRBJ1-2,ASSQGQETNYGYT
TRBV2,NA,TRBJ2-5,ASTRERQETQY
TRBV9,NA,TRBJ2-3,ASSLGPDTQY
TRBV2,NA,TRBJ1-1,ASVGRVMNTEAF
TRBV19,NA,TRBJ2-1,ASRMVKGLAPYNEQF
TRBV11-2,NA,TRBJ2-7,ASSLGWDSYEQY
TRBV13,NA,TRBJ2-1,ASSPRTSGRENEQF
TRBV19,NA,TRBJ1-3,ASSISTGGGNTIY
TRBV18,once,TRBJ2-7,ASSPPPGLAGRPSYEQY
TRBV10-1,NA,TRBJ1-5,ASRTGNALIYSNQPQH
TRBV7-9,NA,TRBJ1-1,ASSSMNTEAF
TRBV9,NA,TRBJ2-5,ASSVLGAPRETQY
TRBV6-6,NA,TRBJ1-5,ASRRVSNQPQH
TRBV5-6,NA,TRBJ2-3,ASSSPSGLTGTDTQY
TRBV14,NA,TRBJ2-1,ASSQGPGLYNEQF
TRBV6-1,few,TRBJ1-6,ASSEVDLNSPLH
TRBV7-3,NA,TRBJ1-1,ASSPQGASTEAF
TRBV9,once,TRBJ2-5,ASSVVPGSDRHQY
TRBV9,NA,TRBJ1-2,ASSPDRNYGYT
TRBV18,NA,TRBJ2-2,ASSPPRTGGSTGELF
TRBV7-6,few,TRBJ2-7,ASSSGLKTYEQY
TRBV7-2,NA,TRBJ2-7,ASSGPSGRAYEQY
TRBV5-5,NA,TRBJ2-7,ASSSPHEQY
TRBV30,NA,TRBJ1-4,AWSVLGMNEKLF
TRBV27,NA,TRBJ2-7,ASSSLGQGGGEQY